This entry is about one TCR beta chain. The antigen remains undetermined. This sample is drawn from a study of T cell repertoires in cytomegalovirus infection. Study-wide context: The public TCR beta signatures pointed to both CMV infection and matching HLA type.

One entry per CDR3 protein, called by TCRdb with MiXCR from the reads. Found here are about 920,000 distinct CDR3 sequences, less than 35% of them singletons; the top ten hold over 13%. CDR1 and CDR2 (germline): DFQATT, SNEGSKA (reference sequence). The CDR3 is 14 amino acids. V lost 0 bases to trimming and J lost 2 bases, with 11 bases between them. Sequenced here: cultured CD8+ T cells from PBMCs, sampled from culture after CMV antigen stimulation. This receptor was taken from a human donor in good health (CMV status not recorded). Some clones in this sample may be carry-over from other donors' samples. This chain joins TRBV20-1 and TRBJ2-7; D is uncertain. CDR3 coding DNA: TGCAGTGCTAGAGATTCACAGTCCCCCTACGAGCAGTACTTC. Translating it yields CSARDSQSPYEQYF.